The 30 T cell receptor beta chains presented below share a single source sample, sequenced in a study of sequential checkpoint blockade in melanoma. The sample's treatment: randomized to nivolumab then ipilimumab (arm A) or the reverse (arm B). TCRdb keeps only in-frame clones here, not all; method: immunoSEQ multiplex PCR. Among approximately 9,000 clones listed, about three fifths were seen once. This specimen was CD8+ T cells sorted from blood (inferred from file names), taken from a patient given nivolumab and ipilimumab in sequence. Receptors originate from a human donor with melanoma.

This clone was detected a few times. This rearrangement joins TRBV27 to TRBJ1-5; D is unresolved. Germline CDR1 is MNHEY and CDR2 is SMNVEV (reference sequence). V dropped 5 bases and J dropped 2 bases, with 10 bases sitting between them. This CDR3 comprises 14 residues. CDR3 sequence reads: CASSPLGGNQPQHF. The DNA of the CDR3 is TGTGCCAGCAGTCCTCTCGGGGGCAATCAGCCCCAGCATTTT.

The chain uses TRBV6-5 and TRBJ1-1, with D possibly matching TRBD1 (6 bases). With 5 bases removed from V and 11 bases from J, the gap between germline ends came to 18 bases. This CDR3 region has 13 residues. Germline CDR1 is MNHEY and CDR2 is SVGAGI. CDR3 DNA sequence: TGTGCCAGCAGTATCCCGGACAGCCTCGAGGCTTTCTTT. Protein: CASSIPDSLEAFF.

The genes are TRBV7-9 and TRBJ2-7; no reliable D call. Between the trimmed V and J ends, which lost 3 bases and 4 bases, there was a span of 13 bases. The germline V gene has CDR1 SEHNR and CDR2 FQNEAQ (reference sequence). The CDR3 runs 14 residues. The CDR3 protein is CASSFRPDSYEQYF. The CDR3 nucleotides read TGTGCCAGCAGCTTTAGGCCAGACTCGTACGAGCAGTACTTC.

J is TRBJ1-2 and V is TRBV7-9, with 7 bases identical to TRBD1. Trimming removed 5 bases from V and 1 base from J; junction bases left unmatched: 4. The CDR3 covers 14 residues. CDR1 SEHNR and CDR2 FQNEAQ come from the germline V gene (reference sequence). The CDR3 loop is CASSLGTDNYGYTF. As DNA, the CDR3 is TGTGCCAGCAGCCTAGGGACAGATAACTATGGCTACACCTTC. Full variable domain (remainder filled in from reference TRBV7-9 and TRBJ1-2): DTGVSQNPRHKITKRGQNVTFRCDPISEHNRLYWYRQTLGQGPEFLTYFQNEAQLEKSRLLSDRFSAERPKGSFSTLEIQRTEQGDSAMYLCASSLGTDNYGYTFGSGTRLTVV.

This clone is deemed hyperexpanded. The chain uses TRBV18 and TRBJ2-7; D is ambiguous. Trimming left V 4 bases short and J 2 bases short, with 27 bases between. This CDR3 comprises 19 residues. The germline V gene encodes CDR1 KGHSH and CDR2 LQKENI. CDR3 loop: CASSLYPRRLALRPYEQYF. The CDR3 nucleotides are TGTGCCAGCTCACTTTACCCTCGTAGGTTAGCCCTACGCCCCTACGAGCAGTACTTC.

CDR3 DNA: TGCGCCGTTTCTCCCTTCGGGGGGGATTACAATGAGCAGTTCTTC. Translation gives CAVSPFGGDYNEQFF. V is TRBV4-1 and J is TRBJ2-1, with 8 bases aligning to TRBD2. CDR3 length: 15 residues. The germline V gene encodes CDR1 MGHRA and CDR2 YSYEKL. V lost 11 bases, J lost 4 bases, and 13 bases stayed unmatched.

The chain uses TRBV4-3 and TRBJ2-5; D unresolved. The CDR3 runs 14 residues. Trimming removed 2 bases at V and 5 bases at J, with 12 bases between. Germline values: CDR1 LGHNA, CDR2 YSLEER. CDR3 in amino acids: CASSQNLEFETQYF. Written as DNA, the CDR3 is TGCGCCAGCAGCCAAAACTTGGAGTTCGAGACCCAGTACTTC.

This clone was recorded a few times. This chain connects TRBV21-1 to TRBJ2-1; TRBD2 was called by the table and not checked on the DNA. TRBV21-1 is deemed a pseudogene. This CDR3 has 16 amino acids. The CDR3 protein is CASSKIPSGGGPVQFF. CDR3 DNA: TGTGCCAGCAGCAAAATCCCGAGTGGGGGAGGCCCAGTCCAGTTCTTC.

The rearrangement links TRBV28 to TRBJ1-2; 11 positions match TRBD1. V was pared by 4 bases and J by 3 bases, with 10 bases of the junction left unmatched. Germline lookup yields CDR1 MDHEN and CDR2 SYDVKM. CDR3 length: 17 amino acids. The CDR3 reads CASSCKPPGQGDYGYTF. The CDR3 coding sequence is TGTGCCAGCAGTTGTAAACCCCCGGGACAGGGGGACTATGGCTACACCTTC.

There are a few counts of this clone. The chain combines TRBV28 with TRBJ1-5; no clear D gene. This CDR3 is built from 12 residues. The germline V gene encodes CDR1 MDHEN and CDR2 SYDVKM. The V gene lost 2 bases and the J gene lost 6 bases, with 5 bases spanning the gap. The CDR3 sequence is CASSLGSQPQHF. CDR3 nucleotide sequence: TGTGCCAGCAGTTTAGGGAGTCAGCCCCAGCATTTT.

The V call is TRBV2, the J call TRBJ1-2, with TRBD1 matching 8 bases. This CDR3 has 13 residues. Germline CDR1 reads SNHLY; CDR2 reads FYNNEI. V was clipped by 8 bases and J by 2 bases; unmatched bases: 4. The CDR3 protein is CASEGQENYGYTF. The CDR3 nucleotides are TGTGCCAGCGAGGGACAGGAAAACTATGGCTACACCTTC.

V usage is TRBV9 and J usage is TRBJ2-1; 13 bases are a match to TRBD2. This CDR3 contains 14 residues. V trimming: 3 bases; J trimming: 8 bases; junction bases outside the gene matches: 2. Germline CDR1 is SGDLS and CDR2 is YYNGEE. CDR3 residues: CASSAGTSGDEQFF. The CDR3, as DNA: TGTGCCAGCAGCGCAGGGACTAGCGGGGATGAGCAGTTCTTC.

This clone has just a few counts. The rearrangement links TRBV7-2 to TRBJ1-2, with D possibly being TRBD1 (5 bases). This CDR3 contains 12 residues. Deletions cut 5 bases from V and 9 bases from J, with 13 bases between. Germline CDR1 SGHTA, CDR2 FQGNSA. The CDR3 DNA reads TGTGCCAGCAGCGAACGGACAATGAGCTACACCTTC. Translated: CASSERTMSYTF.

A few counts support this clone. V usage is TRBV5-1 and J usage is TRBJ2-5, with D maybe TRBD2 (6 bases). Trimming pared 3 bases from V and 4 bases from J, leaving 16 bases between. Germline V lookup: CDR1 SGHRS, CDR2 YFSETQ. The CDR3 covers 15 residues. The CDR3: CASSSLRGFRETQYF. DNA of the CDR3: TGCGCCAGCAGCTCTCTCCGGGGGTTTCGAGAGACCCAGTACTTC.

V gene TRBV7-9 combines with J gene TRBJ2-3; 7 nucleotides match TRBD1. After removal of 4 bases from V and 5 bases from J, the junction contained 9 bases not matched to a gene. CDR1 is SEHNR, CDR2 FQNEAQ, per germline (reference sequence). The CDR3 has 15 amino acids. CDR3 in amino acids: CASSSTTGTRDTQYF. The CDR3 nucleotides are TGTGCCAGCAGCTCAACGACAGGGACCCGAGATACGCAGTATTTT. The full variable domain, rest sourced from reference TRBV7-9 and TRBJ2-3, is DTGVSQNPRHKITKRGQNVTFRCDPISEHNRLYWYRQTLGQGPEFLTYFQNEAQLEKSRLLSDRFSAERPKGSFSTLEIQRTEQGDSAMYLCASSSTTGTRDTQYFGPGTRLTVL.

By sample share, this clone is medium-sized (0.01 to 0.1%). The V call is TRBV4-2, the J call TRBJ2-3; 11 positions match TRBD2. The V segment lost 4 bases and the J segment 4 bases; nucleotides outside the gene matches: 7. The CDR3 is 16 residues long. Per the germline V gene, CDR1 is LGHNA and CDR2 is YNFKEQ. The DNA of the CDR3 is TGTGCCAGCAGCCCTACTGTAGCGGGGGGGCCAGATACGCAGTATTTT. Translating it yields CASSPTVAGGPDTQYF.

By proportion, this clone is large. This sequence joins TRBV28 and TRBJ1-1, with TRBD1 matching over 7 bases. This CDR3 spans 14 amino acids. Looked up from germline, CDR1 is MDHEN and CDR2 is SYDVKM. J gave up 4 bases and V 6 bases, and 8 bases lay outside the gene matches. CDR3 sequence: CASRDRAGGTEAFF. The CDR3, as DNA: TGTGCCAGCAGAGACAGGGCCGGCGGCACTGAAGCTTTCTTT.

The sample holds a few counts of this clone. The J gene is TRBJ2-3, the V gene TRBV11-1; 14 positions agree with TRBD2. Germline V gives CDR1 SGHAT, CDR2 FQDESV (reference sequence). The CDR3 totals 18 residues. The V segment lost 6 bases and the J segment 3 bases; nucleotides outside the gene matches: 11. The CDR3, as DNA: TGTGCCAGCAGGCCGGGACTAGCGGGGGCCGAATATACAGATACGCAGTATTTT. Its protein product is CASRPGLAGAEYTDTQYF.

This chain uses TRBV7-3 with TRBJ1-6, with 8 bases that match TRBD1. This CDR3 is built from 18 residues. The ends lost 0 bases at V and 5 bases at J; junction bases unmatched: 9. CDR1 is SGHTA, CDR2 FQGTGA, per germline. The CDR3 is CASSLTGTGARNNSPLHF. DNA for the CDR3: TGTGCCAGCAGCTTAACGGGGACAGGAGCTCGGAATAATTCACCCCTCCACTTT.

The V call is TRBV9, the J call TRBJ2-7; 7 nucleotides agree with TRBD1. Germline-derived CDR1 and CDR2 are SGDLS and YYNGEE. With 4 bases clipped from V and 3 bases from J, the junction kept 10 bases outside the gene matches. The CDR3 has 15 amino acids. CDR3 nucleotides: TGTGCCAGCAGCACGACGGGACAGTCATACTACGAGCAGTACTTC. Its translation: CASSTTGQSYYEQYF.

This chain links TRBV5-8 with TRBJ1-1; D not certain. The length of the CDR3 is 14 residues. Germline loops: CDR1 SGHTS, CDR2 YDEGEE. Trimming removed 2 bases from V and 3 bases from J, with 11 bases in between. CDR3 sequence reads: CASSFPGGYTEAFF. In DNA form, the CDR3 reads TGTGCCAGCAGCTTTCCTGGAGGGTACACTGAAGCTTTCTTT.

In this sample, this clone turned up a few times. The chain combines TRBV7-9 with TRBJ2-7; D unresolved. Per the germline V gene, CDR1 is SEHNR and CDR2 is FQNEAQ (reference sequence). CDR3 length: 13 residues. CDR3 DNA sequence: TGTGCAGTGAAGCACCCCTCCTCCTACGAGCAGTACTTC. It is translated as CAVKHPSSYEQYF.

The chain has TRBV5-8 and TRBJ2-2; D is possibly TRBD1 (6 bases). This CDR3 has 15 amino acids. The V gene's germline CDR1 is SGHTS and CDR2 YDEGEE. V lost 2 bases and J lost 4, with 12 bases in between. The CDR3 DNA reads TGTGCCAGCAGCTTCGTCACAGGGCCCACCGGGGAGCTGTTTTTT. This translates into CASSFVTGPTGELFF.

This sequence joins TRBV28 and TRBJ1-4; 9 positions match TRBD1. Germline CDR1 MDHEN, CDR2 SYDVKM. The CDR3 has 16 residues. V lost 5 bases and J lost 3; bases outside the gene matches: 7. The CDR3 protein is CASSPLGTGPNEKLFF. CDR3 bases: TGTGCCAGCAGTCCCCTCGGGACAGGGCCTAATGAAAAACTGTTTTTT.

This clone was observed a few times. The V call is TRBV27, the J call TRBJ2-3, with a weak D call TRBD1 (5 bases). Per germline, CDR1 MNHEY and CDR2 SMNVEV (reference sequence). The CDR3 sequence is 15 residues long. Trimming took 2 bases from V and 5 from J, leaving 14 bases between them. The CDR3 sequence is CASSLRGGAGDTQYF. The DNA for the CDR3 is TGTGCCAGCAGTTTAAGGGGCGGTGCCGGAGATACGCAGTATTTT.

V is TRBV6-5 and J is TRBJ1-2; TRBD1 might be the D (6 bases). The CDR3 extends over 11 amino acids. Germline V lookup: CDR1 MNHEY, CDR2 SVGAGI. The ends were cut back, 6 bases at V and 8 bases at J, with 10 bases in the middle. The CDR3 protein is CASSVRGGYTF. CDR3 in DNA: TGTGCCAGCAGCGTCAGGGGCGGCTACACCTTC.

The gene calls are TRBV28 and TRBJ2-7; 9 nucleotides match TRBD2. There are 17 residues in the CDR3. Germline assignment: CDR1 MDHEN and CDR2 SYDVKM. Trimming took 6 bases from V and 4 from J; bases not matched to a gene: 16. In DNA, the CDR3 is TGTGCCAGCAGCCCTCGACAGGTTGCGGGGGGGAAATACGAGCAGTACTTC. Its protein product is CASSPRQVAGGKYEQYF. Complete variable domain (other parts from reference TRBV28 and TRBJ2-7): DVKVTQSSRYLVKRTGEKVFLECVQDMDHENMFWYRQDPGLGLRLIYFSYDVKMKEKGDIPEGYSVSREKKERFSLILESASTNQTSMYLCASSPRQVAGGKYEQYFGPGTRLTVT.

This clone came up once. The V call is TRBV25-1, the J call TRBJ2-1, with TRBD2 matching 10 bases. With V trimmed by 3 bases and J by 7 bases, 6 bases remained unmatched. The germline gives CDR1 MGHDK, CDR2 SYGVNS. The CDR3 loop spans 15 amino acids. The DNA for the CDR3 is TGTGCCAGCAGTGACAGCGGGAGGGCTCCGAATGAGCAGTTCTTC. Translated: CASSDSGRAPNEQFF.

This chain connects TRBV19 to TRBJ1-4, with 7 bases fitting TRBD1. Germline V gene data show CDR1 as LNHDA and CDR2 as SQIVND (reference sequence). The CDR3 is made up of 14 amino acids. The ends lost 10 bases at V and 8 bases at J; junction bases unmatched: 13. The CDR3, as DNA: TGTGCCAATCCGCCGGGACAGAGGGGGGAAAAACTGTTTTTT. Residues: CANPPGQRGEKLFF.

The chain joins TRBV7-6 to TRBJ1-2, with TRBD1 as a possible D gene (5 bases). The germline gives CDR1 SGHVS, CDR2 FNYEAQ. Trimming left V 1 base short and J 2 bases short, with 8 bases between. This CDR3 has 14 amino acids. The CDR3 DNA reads TGTGCCAGCAGCTTAGGTTCAGGGAACTATGGCTACACCTTC. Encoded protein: CASSLGSGNYGYTF.